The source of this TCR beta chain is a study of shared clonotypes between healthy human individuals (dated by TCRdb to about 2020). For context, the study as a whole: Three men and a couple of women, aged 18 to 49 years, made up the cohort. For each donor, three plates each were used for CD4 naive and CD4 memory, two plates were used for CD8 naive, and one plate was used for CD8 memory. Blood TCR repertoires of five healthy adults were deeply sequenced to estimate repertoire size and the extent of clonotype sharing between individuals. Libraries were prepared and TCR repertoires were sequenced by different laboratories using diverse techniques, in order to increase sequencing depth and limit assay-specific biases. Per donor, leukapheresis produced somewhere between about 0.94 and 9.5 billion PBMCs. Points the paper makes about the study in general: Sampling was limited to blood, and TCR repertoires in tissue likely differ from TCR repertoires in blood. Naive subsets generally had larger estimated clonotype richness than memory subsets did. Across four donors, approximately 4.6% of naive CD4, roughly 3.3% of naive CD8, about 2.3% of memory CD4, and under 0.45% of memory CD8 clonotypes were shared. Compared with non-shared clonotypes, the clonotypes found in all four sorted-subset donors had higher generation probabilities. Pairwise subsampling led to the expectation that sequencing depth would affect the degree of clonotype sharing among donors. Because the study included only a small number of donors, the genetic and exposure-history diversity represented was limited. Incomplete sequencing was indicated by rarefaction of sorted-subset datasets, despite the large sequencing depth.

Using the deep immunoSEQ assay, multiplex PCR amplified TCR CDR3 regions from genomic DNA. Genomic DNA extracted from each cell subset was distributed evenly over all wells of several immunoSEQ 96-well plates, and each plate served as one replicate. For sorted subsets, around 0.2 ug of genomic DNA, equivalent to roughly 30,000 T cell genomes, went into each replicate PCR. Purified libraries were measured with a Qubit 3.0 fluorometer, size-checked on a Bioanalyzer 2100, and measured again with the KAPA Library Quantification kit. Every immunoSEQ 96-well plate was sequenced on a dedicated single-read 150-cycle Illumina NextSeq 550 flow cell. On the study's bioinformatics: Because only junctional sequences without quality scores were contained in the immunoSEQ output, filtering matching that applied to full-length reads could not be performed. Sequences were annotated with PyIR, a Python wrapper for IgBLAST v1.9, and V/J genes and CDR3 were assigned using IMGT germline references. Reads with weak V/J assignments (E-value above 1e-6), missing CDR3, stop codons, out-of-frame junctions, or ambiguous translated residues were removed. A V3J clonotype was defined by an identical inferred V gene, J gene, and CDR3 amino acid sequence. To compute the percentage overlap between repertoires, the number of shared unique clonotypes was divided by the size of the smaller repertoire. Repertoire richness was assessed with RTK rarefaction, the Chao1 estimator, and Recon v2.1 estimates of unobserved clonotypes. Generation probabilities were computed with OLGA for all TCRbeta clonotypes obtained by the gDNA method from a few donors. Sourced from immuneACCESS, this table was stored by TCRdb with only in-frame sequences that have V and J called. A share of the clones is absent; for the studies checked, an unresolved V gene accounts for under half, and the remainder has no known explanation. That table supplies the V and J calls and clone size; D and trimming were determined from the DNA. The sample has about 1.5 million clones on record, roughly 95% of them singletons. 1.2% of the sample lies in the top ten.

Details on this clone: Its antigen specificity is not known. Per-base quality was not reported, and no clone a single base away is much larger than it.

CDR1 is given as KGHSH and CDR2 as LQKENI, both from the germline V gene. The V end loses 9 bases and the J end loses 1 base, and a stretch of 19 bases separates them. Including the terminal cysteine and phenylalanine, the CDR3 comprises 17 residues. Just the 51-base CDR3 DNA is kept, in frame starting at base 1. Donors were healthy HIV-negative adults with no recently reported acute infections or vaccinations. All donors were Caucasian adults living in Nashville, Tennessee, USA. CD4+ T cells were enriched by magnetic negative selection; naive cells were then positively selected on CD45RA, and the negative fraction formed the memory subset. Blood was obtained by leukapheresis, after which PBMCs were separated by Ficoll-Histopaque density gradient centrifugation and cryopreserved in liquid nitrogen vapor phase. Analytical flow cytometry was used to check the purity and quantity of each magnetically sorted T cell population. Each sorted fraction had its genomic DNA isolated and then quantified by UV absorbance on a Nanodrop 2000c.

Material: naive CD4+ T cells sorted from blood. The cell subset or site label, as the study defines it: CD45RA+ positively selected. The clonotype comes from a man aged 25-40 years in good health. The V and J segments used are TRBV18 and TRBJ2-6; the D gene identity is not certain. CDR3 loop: CASIGQPVGSGANVLTF. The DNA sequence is TGTGCCAGTATAGGGCAGCCGGTGGGATCTGGGGCCAACGTCCTGACTTTC.